Listed below are T cell receptor beta chains from one sample, sequenced in a study of cytomegalovirus exposure and HLA in healthy donors. Using immunoSEQ multiplex PCR, the repertoire was profiled, and TCRdb retains in-frame clones only, with some absent. This table has roughly 150,000 clones, roughly 80% appearing once. Sequenced material: PBMCs. These receptors were collected from a woman aged 40-49 years in good health and CMV-seronegative. Each CDR3 is given with its conserved first and last residue. Fields, in order: J gene, V gene, D gene, clone size, CDR3 protein, CDR3 DNA. The D gene is left open where the match is weak. Size tells how often a clone was seen (once, few, many) or the class of an expanded clone, and some rows leave it out.

TRBJ2-7 | TRBV10-3 | NA | NA | CAISDRGIGQYF | TGTGCCATCAGTGACAGGGGAATTGGGCAGTACTTC
TRBJ2-7 | TRBV25-1 | NA | NA | CASSPGDRRYEQYF | TGTGCCAGCAGTCCAGGGGACCGACGTTACGAGCAGTACTTC
TRBJ1-5 | TRBV10-3 | NA | NA | CAISESFGGDQPQHF | TGTGCCATCAGTGAATCCTTCGGGGGTGATCAGCCCCAGCATTTT
TRBJ2-2 | TRBV28 | TRBD1 | NA | CASSLVGTGGGGELFF | TGTGCCAGCAGTTTAGTGGGGACAGGGGGCGGCGGGGAGCTGTTTTTT
TRBJ2-7 | TRBV7-9 | TRBD2 | NA | CASSPQTGTSASYEQYF | TGTGCCAGCAGCCCCCAAACCGGGACTAGCGCATCCTACGAGCAGTACTTC
TRBJ2-7 | TRBV4-3 | TRBD2 | NA | CASSPEPTSGRAYEQYF | TGCGCCAGCAGCCCCGAACCGACTAGCGGGAGGGCCTACGAGCAGTACTTC
TRBJ2-5 | TRBV4-3 | TRBD2 | NA | CASSQEHSGGVETQYF | TGCGCCAGCAGCCAAGAGCATAGCGGGGGGGTGGAGACCCAGTACTTC
TRBJ1-5 | TRBV7-8 | NA | once | CASSLERVGSNQPQHF | TGTGCCAGCAGCCTCGAGAGGGTCGGCAGCAATCAGCCCCAGCATTTT
TRBJ2-7 | TRBV11-3 | NA | NA | CASSAQEYEQYF | TGTGCCAGCAGCGCGCAGGAATACGAGCAGTACTTC
TRBJ2-5 | TRBV7-3 | TRBD2 | once | CASSSPLGVAGGQETQYF | TGTGCCAGCAGCTCTCCCCTAGGGGTAGCCGGGGGGCAAGAGACCCAGTACTTC
TRBJ2-7 | TRBV29-1 | NA | once | CSVEGQQYEQYF | TGCAGCGTTGAGGGGCAGCAATACGAGCAGTACTTC
TRBJ2-4 | TRBV19 | TRBD2 | NA | CASSLGTRDASAKNIQYF | TGTGCCAGTAGTCTGGGGACTAGAGACGCTTCCGCCAAAAACATTCAGTACTTC
TRBJ2-2 | TRBV28 | NA | NA | CASSFGATGELFF | TGTGCCAGCAGTTTTGGGGCTACCGGGGAGCTGTTTTTT
TRBJ2-5 | TRBV5-6 | NA | NA | CASSLLVGTSQETQYF | TGTGCCAGCAGCTTGTTGGTAGGGACAAGCCAAGAGACCCAGTACTTC
TRBJ1-3 | TRBV28 | TRBD1 | NA | CASSPAGGPRQNTIYF | TGTGCCAGCAGTCCTGCAGGGGGCCCCCGACAAAACACCATATATTTT
TRBJ2-1 | TRBV4-1 | NA | NA | CASTPTQQVGNEQFF | TGCGCCAGCACCCCCACCCAGCAGGTTGGTAATGAGCAGTTCTTC
TRBJ2-2 | TRBV27 | TRBD2 | NA | CASRVGGGNTGELFF | TGTGCCAGCAGAGTTGGCGGGGGGAACACCGGGGAGCTGTTTTTT
TRBJ2-3 | TRBV23-1 | NA | once | CASTRGGGSTDTQYF | TGCGCCAGCACTCGGGGTGGGGGGAGCACAGATACGCAGTATTTT
TRBJ2-1 | TRBV9 | TRBD1 | NA | CASGGTGGFNEQFF | TGTGCCAGCGGCGGGACAGGGGGCTTCAATGAGCAGTTCTTC
TRBJ2-3 | TRBV4-3 | NA | NA | CASSQDSGYTDTQYF | TGCGCCAGCAGCCAAGATAGCGGCTACACAGATACGCAGTATTTT
TRBJ1-5 | TRBV2 | NA | NA | CASRAGSSNQPQHF | TGTGCCAGCAGGGCAGGGTCTTCCAATCAGCCCCAGCATTTT
TRBJ2-5 | TRBV28 | TRBD2 | NA | CASSLAGVQETQYF | TGTGCCAGCAGCCTAGCGGGCGTCCAAGAGACCCAGTACTTC
TRBJ2-1 | TRBV7-9 | NA | NA | CASSLGLAWAEQFF | TGTGCCAGCAGCTTAGGGCTAGCGTGGGCTGAGCAGTTCTTC
TRBJ1-3 | TRBV27 | TRBD1 | NA | CASSATGTGIGTIYF | TGTGCCAGCAGTGCTACAGGGACAGGAATAGGCACCATATATTTT